This TCR beta chain was documented in a study of T cell responses to AZD1222 COVID-19 vaccine. Looking at the study overall: Doses given second, at about 4 or about 12 weeks, were pooled. General study points: At baseline, just a handful of AZD1222 recipients tested seropositive. All repertoire sampling was performed exclusively after the peak T cell response.

Method: immunoSEQ multiplex PCR; TCRdb's copy keeps in-frame clones and lacks some. The table shows around 120,000 clones, with about 92% occurring only once. V dropped 0 bases and J dropped 0 bases, with 15 bases sitting between them. The CDR3 contains 18 residues. The germline CDR1 and CDR2 sequences are MNHNS and SASEGT. Comments on this clone: Its cognate antigen is unknown.

V gene TRBV6-1 combines with J gene TRBJ2-1; D remains ambiguous. This sequence originates from an adult in good health. Here the sequenced sample was peripheral blood, taken on day 0 of AZD1222 vaccination. The CDR3 is CASSEALSPADSYNEQFF. The CDR3 bases are TGTGCCAGCAGTGAAGCGCTTTCGCCGGCCGACTCCTACAATGAGCAGTTCTTC.